One TCR beta chain is described in this entry. Its specificity is not known. The CDR3 consists of 13 residues. CDR1 and CDR2 from the germline V gene are MNHEY and SMNVEV (reference sequence). V was clipped by 6 bases and J by 6 bases, with 13 bases between them. TCRdb's table, derived via immunoSEQ multiplex PCR, lists solely in-frame clones and lacks some. The sample consists of some 110,000 clones, around nine tenths of them appearing once. The data were taken from a study of T cell responses to AZD1222 COVID-19 vaccine. Findings and caveats of the study: Seropositive status at baseline applied to only 6 or 7 AZD1222 recipients. Without day 14 samples, only post-peak T cell repertoires were studied.

This sequence joins TRBV27 and TRBJ2-3; D not certain. The source of this sequence is an adult in good health. The material was peripheral blood, obtained on day 0 of AZD1222 vaccination. The CDR3 region is CASRAPNWDTQYF. For the CDR3, the DNA is TGTGCCAGCAGGGCCCCTAATTGGGATACGCAGTATTTT.